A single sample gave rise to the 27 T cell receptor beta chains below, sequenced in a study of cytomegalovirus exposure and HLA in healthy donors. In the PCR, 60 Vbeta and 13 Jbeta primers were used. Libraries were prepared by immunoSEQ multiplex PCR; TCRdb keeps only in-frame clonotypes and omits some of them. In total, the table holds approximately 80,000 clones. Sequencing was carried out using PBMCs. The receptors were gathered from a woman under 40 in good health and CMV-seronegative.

CDR3 protein: CASSRGAVDYGYTF. The CDR3 DNA follows: TGTGCCAGCAGCCGGGGGGCGGTTGACTATGGCTACACCTTC. The chain recombines TRBV7-9 with TRBJ1-2, with D possibly being TRBD1 (6 bases). This CDR3 spans 14 amino acids. V was trimmed by 5 bases and J by 3 bases, leaving 13 bases between them. CDR1 is SEHNR and CDR2 is FQNEAQ in the germline V gene (reference sequence).

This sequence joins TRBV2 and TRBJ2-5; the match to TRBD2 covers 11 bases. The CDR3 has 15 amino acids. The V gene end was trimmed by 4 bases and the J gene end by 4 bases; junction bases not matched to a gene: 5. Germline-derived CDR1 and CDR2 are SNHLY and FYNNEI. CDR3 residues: CASSAASGGIETQYF. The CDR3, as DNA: TGTGCCAGCAGTGCAGCTAGCGGGGGGATAGAGACCCAGTACTTC.

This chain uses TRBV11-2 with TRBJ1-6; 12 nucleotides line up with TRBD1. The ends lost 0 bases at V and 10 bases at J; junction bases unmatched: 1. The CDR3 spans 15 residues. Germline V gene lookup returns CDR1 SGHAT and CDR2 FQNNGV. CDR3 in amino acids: CASSLDGTGGSPLHF. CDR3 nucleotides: TGTGCCAGCAGCTTAGATGGGACAGGGGGCTCACCCCTCCACTTT.

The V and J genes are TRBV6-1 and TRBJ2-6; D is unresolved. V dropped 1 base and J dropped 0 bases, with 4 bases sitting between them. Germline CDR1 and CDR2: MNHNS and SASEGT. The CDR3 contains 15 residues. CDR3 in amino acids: CASSEDSSGANVLTF. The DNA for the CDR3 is TGTGCCAGCAGTGAAGACAGCTCTGGGGCCAACGTCCTGACTTTC.

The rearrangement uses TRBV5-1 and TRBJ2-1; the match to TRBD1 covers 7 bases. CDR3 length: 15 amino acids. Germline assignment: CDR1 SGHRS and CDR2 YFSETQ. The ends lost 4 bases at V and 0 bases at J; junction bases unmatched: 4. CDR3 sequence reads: CASSRGGYSYNEQFF. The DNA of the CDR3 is TGCGCCAGCAGCAGAGGGGGCTACTCCTACAATGAGCAGTTCTTC.

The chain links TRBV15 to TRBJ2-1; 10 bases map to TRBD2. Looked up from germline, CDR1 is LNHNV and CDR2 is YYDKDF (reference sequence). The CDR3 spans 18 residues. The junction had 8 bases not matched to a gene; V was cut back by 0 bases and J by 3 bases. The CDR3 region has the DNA TGTGCCACCAGCAGAGATCCTAGCGGGAGTCTCCTCTACAATGAGCAGTTCTTC. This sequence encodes CATSRDPSGSLLYNEQFF.

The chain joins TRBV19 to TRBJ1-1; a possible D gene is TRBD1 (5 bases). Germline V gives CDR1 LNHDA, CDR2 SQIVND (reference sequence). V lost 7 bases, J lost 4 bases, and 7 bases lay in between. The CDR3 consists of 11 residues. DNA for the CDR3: TGTGCCAGTAACCAGGGCACTGAAGCTTTCTTT. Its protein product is CASNQGTEAFF.

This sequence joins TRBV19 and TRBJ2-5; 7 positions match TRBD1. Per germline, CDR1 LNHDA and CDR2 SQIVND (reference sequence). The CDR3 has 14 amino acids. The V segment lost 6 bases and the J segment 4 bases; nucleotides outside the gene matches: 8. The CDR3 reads CASSRTGVLETQYF. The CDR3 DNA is TGTGCCAGTAGCAGGACAGGCGTCTTAGAGACCCAGTACTTC.

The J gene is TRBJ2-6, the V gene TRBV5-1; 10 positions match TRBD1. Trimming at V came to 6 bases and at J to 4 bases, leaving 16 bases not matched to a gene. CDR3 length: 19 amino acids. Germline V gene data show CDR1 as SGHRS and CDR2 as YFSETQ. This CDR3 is CASTLTSGQGSAGANVLTF. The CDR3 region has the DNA TGCGCCAGCACTCTGACTTCGGGACAGGGGAGCGCCGGGGCCAACGTCCTGACTTTC.

CDR3 DNA sequence: TGCGCCAGCAGCCCGGACGGGACAGGTCAAAACGAGCAGTACTTC. It specifies CASSPDGTGQNEQYF. The chain couples TRBV5-1 to TRBJ2-7; TRBD1 aligns across 8 bases. V lost 4 bases and J lost 5; bases outside the gene matches: 11. The CDR3 runs to 15 residues. Germline assignment: CDR1 SGHRS and CDR2 YFSETQ.

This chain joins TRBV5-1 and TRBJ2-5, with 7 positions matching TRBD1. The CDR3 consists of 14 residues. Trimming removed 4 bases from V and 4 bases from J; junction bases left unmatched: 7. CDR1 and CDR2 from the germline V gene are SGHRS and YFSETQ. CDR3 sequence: CASSPTGESETQYF. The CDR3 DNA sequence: TGCGCCAGCAGCCCTACAGGGGAATCAGAGACCCAGTACTTC.

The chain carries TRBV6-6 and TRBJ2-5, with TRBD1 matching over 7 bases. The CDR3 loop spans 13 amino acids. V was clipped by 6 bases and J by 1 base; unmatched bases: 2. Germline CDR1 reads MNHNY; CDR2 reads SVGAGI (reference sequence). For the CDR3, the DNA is TGTGCCAGCAGAGGACAGGCCCAAGAGACCCAGTACTTC. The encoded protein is CASRGQAQETQYF.

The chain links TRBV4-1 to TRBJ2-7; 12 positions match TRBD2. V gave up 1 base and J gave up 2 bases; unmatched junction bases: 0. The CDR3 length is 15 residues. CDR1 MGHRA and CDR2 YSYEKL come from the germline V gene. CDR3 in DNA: TGCGCCAGCAGCCAAGGACTAGCGGGAGCCTACGAGCAGTACTTC. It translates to CASSQGLAGAYEQYF.

The CDR3: CASSLDPGVEQYF. In DNA form, the CDR3 reads TGTGCCAGCAGCTTAGATCCGGGGGTCGAGCAGTACTTC. This sequence joins TRBV7-2 and TRBJ2-7, with D perhaps TRBD2 (6 bases). The CDR3 is made up of 13 amino acids. Per germline, CDR1 SGHTA and CDR2 FQGNSA. Deletions cut 1 base from V and 6 bases from J, with 10 bases between. Variable domain in full (rest from reference TRBV7-2 and TRBJ2-7): GAGVSQSPSNKVTEKGKDVELRCDPISGHTALYWYRQSLGQGLEFLIYFQGNSAPDKSGLPSDRFSAERTGGSVSTLTIQRTQQEDSAVYLCASSLDPGVEQYFGPGTRLTVT.

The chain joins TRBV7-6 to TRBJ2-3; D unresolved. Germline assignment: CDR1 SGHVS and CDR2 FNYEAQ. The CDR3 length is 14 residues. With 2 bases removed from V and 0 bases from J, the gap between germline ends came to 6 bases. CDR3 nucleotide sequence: TGTGCCAGCAGCTTACTAGACAGCACAGATACGCAGTATTTT. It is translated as CASSLLDSTDTQYF. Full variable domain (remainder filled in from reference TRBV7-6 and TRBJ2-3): GAGVSQSPRYKVTKRGQDVALRCDPISGHVSLYWYRQALGQGPEFLTYFNYEAQQDKSGLPNDRFSAERPEGSISTLTIQRTEQRDSAMYRCASSLLDSTDTQYFGPGTRLTVL.

As DNA, the CDR3 is TGCGCCAGCATTCCCTTGGTGACTAGCGGGAGGGGGTTGGGCACAGATACGCAGTATTTT. Its protein product is CASIPLVTSGRGLGTDTQYF. The chain is built from TRBV5-1 and TRBJ2-3; 14 nucleotides align to TRBD2. CDR3 length: 20 amino acids. CDR1 is SGHRS and CDR2 is YFSETQ in the germline V gene. Trimming cost V 6 bases and J 1 base; bases outside gene matches: 16.

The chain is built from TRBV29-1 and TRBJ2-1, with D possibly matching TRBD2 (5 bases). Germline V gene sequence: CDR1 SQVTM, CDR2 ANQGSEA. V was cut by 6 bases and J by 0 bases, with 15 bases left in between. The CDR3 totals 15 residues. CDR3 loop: CSVPTDGVSYNEQFF. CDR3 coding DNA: TGCAGCGTCCCGACCGACGGGGTCTCCTACAATGAGCAGTTCTTC.

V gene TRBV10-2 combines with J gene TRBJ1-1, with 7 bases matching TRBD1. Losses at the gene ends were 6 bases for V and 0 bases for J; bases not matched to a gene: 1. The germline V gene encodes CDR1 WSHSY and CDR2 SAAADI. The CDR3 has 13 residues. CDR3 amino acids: CASRTGMNTEAFF. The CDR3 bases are TGCGCCAGCAGGACAGGGATGAACACTGAAGCTTTCTTT.

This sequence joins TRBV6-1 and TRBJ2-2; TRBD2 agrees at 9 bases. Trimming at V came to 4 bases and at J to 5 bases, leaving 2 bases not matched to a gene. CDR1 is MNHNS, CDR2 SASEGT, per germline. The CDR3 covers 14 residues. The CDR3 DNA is TGTGCCAGCAGTGCTAGCGGGATAACCGGGGAGCTGTTTTTT. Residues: CASSASGITGELFF.

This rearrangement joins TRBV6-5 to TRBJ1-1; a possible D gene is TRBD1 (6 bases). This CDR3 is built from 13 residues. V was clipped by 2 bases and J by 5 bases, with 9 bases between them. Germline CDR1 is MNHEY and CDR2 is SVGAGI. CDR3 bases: TGTGCCAGCAGTTACGTACAGGGAACTGAAGCTTTCTTT. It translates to CASSYVQGTEAFF.

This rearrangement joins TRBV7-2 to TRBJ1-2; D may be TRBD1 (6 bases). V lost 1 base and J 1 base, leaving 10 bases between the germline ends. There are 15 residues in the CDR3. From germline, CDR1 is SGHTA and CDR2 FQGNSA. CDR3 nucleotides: TGTGCCAGCAGCTTAGGGACAGTTCATAACTATGGCTACACCTTC. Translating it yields CASSLGTVHNYGYTF. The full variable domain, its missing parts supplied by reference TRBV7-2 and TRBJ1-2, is GAGVSQSPSNKVTEKGKDVELRCDPISGHTALYWYRQSLGQGLEFLIYFQGNSAPDKSGLPSDRFSAERTGGSVSTLTIQRTQQEDSAVYLCASSLGTVHNYGYTFGSGTRLTVV.

The CDR3 bases are TGTGCCAGCAGCTTAGTATTGGGGGACACCTCACCCCTCCACTTT. It translates to CASSLVLGDTSPLHF. The chain joins TRBV7-9 to TRBJ1-6; D possibly corresponds to TRBD1 (6 bases). Trimming took off 1 base at V and 10 bases at J, with 14 bases between the two ends. This CDR3 contains 15 residues. Germline lookup yields CDR1 SEHNR and CDR2 FQNEAQ (reference sequence).

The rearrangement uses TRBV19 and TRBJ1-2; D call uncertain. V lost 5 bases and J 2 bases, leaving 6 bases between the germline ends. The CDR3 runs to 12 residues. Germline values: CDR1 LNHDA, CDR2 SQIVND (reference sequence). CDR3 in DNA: TGTGCCAGTAGTGGTCGGAACTATGGCTACACCTTC. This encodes CASSGRNYGYTF. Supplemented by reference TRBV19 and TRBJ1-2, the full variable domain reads DGGITQSPKYLFRKEGQNVTLSCEQNLNHDAMYWYRQDPGQGLRLIYYSQIVNDFQKGDIAEGYSVSREKKESFPLTVTSAQKNPTAFYLCASSGRNYGYTFGSGTRLTVV.

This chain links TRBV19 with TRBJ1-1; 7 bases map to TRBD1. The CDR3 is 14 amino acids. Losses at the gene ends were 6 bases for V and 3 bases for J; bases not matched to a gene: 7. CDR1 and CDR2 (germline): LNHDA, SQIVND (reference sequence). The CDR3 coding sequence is TGTGCCAGTAGGGCCAGGGGGTTGGACACTGAAGCTTTCTTT. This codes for CASRARGLDTEAFF.

The CDR3 loop is CASSTQGSGTDTQYF. The CDR3, as DNA: TGTGCCAGTTCGACTCAGGGTAGTGGAACAGATACGCAGTATTTT. The V and J genes are TRBV2 and TRBJ2-3, with TRBD1 as a possible D gene (5 bases). V was pared by 9 bases and J by 3 bases, with 19 bases between. The CDR3 is 15 residues long. Germline V gene sequence: CDR1 SNHLY, CDR2 FYNNEI.

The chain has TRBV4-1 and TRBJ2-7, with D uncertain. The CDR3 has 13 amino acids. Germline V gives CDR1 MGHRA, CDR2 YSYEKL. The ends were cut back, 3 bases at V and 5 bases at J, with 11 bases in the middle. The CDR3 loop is CASSHRGSDEQYF. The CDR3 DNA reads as TGCGCCAGCAGCCACCGAGGTTCTGACGAGCAGTACTTC.

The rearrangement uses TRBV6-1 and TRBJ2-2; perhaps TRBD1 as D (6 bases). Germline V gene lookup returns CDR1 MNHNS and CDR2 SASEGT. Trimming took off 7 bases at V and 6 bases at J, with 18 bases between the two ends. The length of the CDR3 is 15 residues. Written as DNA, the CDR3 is TGTGCCAGCATGTTGGGGACATATAAGGCCGGGGAGCTGTTTTTT. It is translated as CASMLGTYKAGELFF.